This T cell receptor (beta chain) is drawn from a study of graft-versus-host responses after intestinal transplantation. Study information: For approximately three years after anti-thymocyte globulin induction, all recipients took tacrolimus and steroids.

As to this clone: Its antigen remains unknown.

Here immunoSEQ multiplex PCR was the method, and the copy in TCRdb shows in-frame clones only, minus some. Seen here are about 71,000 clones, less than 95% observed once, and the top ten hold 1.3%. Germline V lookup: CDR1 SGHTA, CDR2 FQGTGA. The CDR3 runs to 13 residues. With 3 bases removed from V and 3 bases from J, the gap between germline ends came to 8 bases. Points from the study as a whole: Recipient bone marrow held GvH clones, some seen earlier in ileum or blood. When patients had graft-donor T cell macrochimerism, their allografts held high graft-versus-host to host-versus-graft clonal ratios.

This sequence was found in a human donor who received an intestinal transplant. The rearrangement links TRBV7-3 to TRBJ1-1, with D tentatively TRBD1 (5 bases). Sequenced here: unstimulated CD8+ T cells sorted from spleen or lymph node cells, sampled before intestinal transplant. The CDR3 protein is CASSLGGDTEAFF. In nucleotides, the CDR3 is TGTGCCAGCAGCTTGGGGGGGGACACTGAAGCTTTCTTT.